The 20 T cell receptor beta chains in this list originate from one sample, sequenced in a study of ipilimumab plus nivolumab after autologous stem cell transplantation (dated by TCRdb to 2020 to 2022). Library prep was done by the immunoSEQ multiplex PCR assay. This immuneACCESS table, as held by TCRdb, lists in-frame sequences with V and J called but not all clones. Of the missing ones, under half trace to an unresolved V gene in checked studies; the others have no known cause. The sample records fewer than 15,000 clones, about 80% of which are singletons. Over 15% of the sample rests with the top ten. The specimen comprised PBMCs, sampled in a trial of ipilimumab plus nivolumab as post-transplant consolidation. The origin of the receptors is a male donor with diffuse large B-cell lymphoma.

V and J are TRBV5-8 and TRBJ1-2; D remains ambiguous. Deletions cut 2 bases from V and 6 bases from J, with 11 bases between. This CDR3 has 13 residues. The germline V gene encodes CDR1 SGHTS and CDR2 YDEGEE. The CDR3 nucleotides read TGTGCCAGCAGCTTAGGCCTGTCACATGGCTACACCTTC. Its protein is CASSLGLSHGYTF.

As regards this clone: Other DNA sequences from this sample encode an identical CDR3 as well. The rearrangement uses TRBV4-3 and TRBJ2-1, with 8 bases lining up with TRBD2. After removal of 5 bases from V and 4 bases from J, the junction contained 4 bases not matched to a gene. The germline V gene encodes CDR1 LGHNA and CDR2 YSLEER. The CDR3 length is 14 residues. In DNA, the CDR3 is TGCGCCAGCAGCTATAGCGGGGATTACAATGAGCAGTTCTTC. This codes for CASSYSGDYNEQFF.

The chain combines TRBV7-6 with TRBJ2-1; D perhaps matches TRBD2 (6 bases). Trimming took off 1 base at V and 5 bases at J, with 12 bases between the two ends. Germline V gene data show CDR1 as SGHVS and CDR2 as FNYEAQ. The CDR3 has 15 amino acids. The CDR3 DNA sequence: TGTGCCAGCAGCTTAGGGGCTCGGAGGGACAATGAGCAGTTCTTC. The encoded protein is CASSLGARRDNEQFF.

The V call is TRBV9, the J call TRBJ1-1; TRBD1 is a possible D gene (6 bases). The CDR3 totals 14 residues. Trimming stripped 4 bases from V and 4 bases from J, with 14 bases between. The germline gives CDR1 SGDLS, CDR2 YYNGEE. CDR3 DNA: TGTGCCAGCAGCTCAGGACAGTTGAGCACTGAAGCTTTCTTT. It specifies CASSSGQLSTEAFF. Full variable domain (rest looked up from reference TRBV9 and TRBJ1-1): DSGVTQTPKHLITATGQRVTLRCSPRSGDLSVYWYQQSLDQGLQFLIQYYNGEERAKGNILERFSAQQFPDLHSELNLSSLELGDSALYFCASSSGQLSTEAFFGQGTRLTVV.

The rearrangement uses TRBV18 and TRBJ2-1; D ambiguous. The V gene lost 3 bases and the J gene lost 2 bases, with 11 bases spanning the gap. Germline values: CDR1 KGHSH, CDR2 LQKENI. This CDR3 contains 15 residues. CDR3 nucleotide sequence: TGTGCCAGCTCACCCCTGCGGCGGCCCTACAATGAGCAGTTCTTC. Encoded protein: CASSPLRRPYNEQFF.

The gene calls are TRBV7-8 and TRBJ1-6; D remains unclear. The CDR3 totals 13 residues. V lost 3 bases, J lost 12 bases, and 12 bases lay in between. CDR1 and CDR2 from the germline V gene are SGHVS and FQNEAQ. The DNA of the CDR3 is TGTGCCAGCAGCTTTTCTATCGGGGTACCCCTCCACTTT. It encodes CASSFSIGVPLHF.

The genes are TRBV7-6 and TRBJ1-3; 8 bases align to TRBD1. Germline CDR1 SGHVS, CDR2 FNYEAQ. The V gene end was trimmed by 2 bases and the J gene end by 1 base; junction bases not matched to a gene: 1. The CDR3 runs to 15 residues. The DNA for the CDR3 is TGTGCCAGCAGCTTATACAGGGGGTCTGGAAACACCATATATTTT. It codes for CASSLYRGSGNTIYF.

This sequence joins TRBV2 and TRBJ2-2; tentative D call: TRBD2 (6 bases). This CDR3 is 17 amino acids long. The V and J ends lost 7 bases and 8 bases respectively, with 26 bases between them. Germline assignment: CDR1 SNHLY and CDR2 FYNNEI. CDR3 nucleotides: TGTGCCAGCACTCATAGCGGCCATAGAGTAGGAGCGGGGGAGCTGTTTTTT. It specifies CASTHSGHRVGAGELFF.

The rearrangement joins TRBV2 to TRBJ2-2; possibly TRBD2 for D (6 bases). Germline V gene lookup returns CDR1 SNHLY and CDR2 FYNNEI. Trimming took off 7 bases at V and 0 bases at J, with 21 bases between the two ends. There are 18 residues in the CDR3. DNA of the CDR3: TGTGCCAGCAATTTTCACGAACGGGGGATTGCGAACACCGGGGAGCTGTTTTTT. Translation: CASNFHERGIANTGELFF.

This clone was seen just once. The chain joins TRBV9 to TRBJ1-2; D gene unclear. V was pared by 0 bases and J by 4 bases, with 13 bases between. CDR3 length equals 15 residues. The germline V gene has CDR1 SGDLS and CDR2 YYNGEE. The CDR3 spells CASSVADQAPYGYTF. CDR3 bases: TGTGCCAGCAGCGTAGCGGACCAGGCCCCCTATGGCTACACCTTC.

The V and J genes are TRBV4-3 and TRBJ2-7, with 11 bases aligning to TRBD2. The germline CDR1 and CDR2 sequences are LGHNA and YSLEER. The J segment lost 0 bases and the V segment lost 4 bases, leaving 2 bases of the junction unmatched. The CDR3 extends over 15 amino acids. In DNA form, the CDR3 reads TGCGCCAGCAGCCGAACTAGCGGGGGCTCCTACGAGCAGTACTTC. Its translation is CASSRTSGGSYEQYF.

V is TRBV19 and J is TRBJ2-2; 11 bases are a match to TRBD1. J lost 6 bases, V lost 7 bases, and 7 bases had no gene match. CDR1 and CDR2 from the germline V gene are LNHDA and SQIVND (reference sequence). The CDR3 runs 15 residues. The CDR3 nucleotides are TGTGCCAGTAAGACCGGGACAGGGGGTCCCGGGGAGCTGTTTTTT. It encodes CASKTGTGGPGELFF.

The gene calls are TRBV10-2 and TRBJ1-2; a possible D gene is TRBD1 (5 bases). The CDR3 has 14 residues. Germline CDR1 is WSHSY and CDR2 is SAAADI. The germline V and J ends were trimmed by 2 bases and 1 base, with 8 bases remaining between them. For the CDR3, the DNA is TGCGCCAGCAGTGAGGGGGCAAGTAACTATGGCTACACCTTC. It codes for CASSEGASNYGYTF.

The chain carries TRBV7-2 and TRBJ1-2; 11 bases fit TRBD1. J lost 2 bases, V lost 5 bases, and 4 bases had no gene match. Germline-derived CDR1 and CDR2 are SGHTA and FQGNSA. CDR3 length: 15 residues. The CDR3 nucleotides are TGTGCCAGCAGCAAGGGACAGGGGGGGAACTATGGCTACACCTTC. It encodes CASSKGQGGNYGYTF.

This clone was observed a handful of times. The V and J genes are TRBV15 and TRBJ1-2, with a possible D match to TRBD1 (6 bases). The CDR3 length is 14 residues. From germline, CDR1 is LNHNV and CDR2 YYDKDF (reference sequence). V lost 0 bases to trimming and J lost 3 bases, with 8 bases between them. The CDR3 is CATSREAGDYGYTF. The CDR3 DNA follows: TGTGCCACCAGCAGAGAAGCAGGGGACTATGGCTACACCTTC.

The chain recombines TRBV27 with TRBJ1-2; D remains ambiguous. The CDR3 is made up of 13 amino acids. The V and J ends lost 2 bases and 6 bases respectively, with 10 bases between them. From germline, CDR1 is MNHEY and CDR2 SMNVEV (reference sequence). The CDR3 region is CASSLGPWDGYTF. CDR3 nucleotide sequence: TGTGCCAGCAGTTTAGGGCCTTGGGATGGCTACACCTTC.

This clone was detected only a few times. The chain couples TRBV11-2 to TRBJ2-3, with 11 bases identical to TRBD2. CDR3 length: 15 amino acids. Per the germline V gene, CDR1 is SGHAT and CDR2 is FQNNGV. The V gene end was trimmed by 5 bases and the J gene end by 5 bases; junction bases not matched to a gene: 6. CDR3 DNA: TGTGCCAGCAGCGATGGGACTAGCGGACGAGATACGCAGTATTTT. Residues: CASSDGTSGRDTQYF.

By sample share, this clone is large. Other DNA sequences in this specimen translate into the identical CDR3. The chain carries TRBV5-1 and TRBJ2-1; D gene ambiguous. V was trimmed by 0 bases and J by 4 bases, leaving 2 bases between them. In germline, CDR1 is SGHRS, CDR2 YFSETQ. The CDR3 has 12 residues. Here the CDR3 reads CASSLAYNEQFF. The CDR3 DNA is TGCGCCAGCAGCTTGGCGTACAATGAGCAGTTCTTC.

The rearrangement uses TRBV30 and TRBJ2-7, with 12 bases fitting TRBD2. This CDR3 region has 17 residues. Germline CDR1 is GTSNPN and CDR2 is SVGIG (reference sequence). J lost 3 bases, V lost 3 bases, and 12 bases had no gene match. The CDR3 nucleotides read TGTGCCTGGAGGACTAGCGGGAGCCCCTTCCCTGGCTACGAGCAGTACTTC. It encodes CAWRTSGSPFPGYEQYF.

In this sample, this clone turned up a few times. This chain uses TRBV30 with TRBJ1-1; D unclear. CDR3 length: 13 amino acids. Germline V gene lookup returns CDR1 GTSNPN and CDR2 SVGIG (reference sequence). The V end lost 4 bases, the J end lost 11 bases, and 20 bases lay between the germline ends. DNA for the CDR3: TGTGCCTGGAAACGGACCACCCAGCGTTGGGCTTTCTTT. Translating it yields CAWKRTTQRWAFF.